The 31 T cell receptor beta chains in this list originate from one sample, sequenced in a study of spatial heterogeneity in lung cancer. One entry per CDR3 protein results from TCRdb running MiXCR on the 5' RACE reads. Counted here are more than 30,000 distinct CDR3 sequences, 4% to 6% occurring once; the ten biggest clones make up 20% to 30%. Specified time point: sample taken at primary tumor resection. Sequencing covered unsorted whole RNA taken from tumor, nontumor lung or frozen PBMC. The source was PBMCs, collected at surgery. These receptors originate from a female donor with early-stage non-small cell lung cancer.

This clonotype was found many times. The CDR3 sequence: CASSTGLAGGANEQFF. CDR3 sequence (DNA): TGTGCCAGCAGCACTGGACTAGCGGGGGGGGCAAATGAGCAGTTCTTC. This chain connects TRBV6-1 to TRBJ2-1, with TRBD2 matching 15 bases. With 6 bases clipped from V and 7 bases from J, the junction kept 7 bases outside the gene matches. CDR3 length: 16 amino acids. Germline V gene lookup returns CDR1 MNHNS and CDR2 SASEGT.

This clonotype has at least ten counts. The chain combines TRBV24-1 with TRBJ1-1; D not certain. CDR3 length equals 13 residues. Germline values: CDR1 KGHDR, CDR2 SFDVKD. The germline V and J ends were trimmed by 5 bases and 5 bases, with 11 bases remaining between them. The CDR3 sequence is CATSGSAGTEAFF. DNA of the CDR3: TGTGCCACCAGTGGGTCGGCCGGGACTGAAGCTTTCTTT.

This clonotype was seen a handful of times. CDR3 sequence: CASSFGEGGPDTQYF. The CDR3 DNA reads as TGTGCCAGCAGTTTCGGGGAAGGGGGTCCGGATACGCAGTATTTT. V gene TRBV12-3 or TRBV12-4 combines with J gene TRBJ2-3, with D possibly matching TRBD1 (6 bases). V was trimmed by 3 bases and J by 6 bases, leaving 16 bases between them. The CDR3 has 15 amino acids.

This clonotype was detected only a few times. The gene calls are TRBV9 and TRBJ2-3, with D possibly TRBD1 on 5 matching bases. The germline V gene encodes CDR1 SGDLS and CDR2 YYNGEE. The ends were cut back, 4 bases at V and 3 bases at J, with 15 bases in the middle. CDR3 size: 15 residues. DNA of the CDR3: TGTGCCAGCAGCCCCCTGGACATTGGAACAGATACGCAGTATTTT. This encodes CASSPLDIGTDTQYF.

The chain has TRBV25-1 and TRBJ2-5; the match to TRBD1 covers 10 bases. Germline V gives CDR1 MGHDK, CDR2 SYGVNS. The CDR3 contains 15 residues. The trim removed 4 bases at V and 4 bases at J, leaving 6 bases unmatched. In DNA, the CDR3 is TGTGCCAGCAGTGGCTACGACAGGGGGCGAGAGACCCAGTACTTC. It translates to CASSGYDRGRETQYF.

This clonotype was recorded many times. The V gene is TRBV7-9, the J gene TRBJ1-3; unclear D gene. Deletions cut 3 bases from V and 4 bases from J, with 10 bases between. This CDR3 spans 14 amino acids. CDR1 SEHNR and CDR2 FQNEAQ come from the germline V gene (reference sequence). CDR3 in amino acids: CASSFELPGNTIYF. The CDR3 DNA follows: TGTGCCAGCAGCTTCGAATTACCCGGAAACACCATATATTTT.

CDR3 protein: CASSAVWNTEAFF. Written as DNA, the CDR3 is TGCGCCAGCAGTGCAGTCTGGAACACTGAAGCTTTCTTT. V is TRBV5-1 and J is TRBJ1-1; D uncertain. This CDR3 is 13 amino acids long. The V end lost 5 bases, the J end lost 1 base, and 9 bases lay between the germline ends. Per germline, CDR1 SGHRS and CDR2 YFSETQ. Looking up the rest from reference TRBV5-1 and TRBJ1-1 gives the full variable domain: KAGVTQTPRYLIKTRGQQVTLSCSPISGHRSVSWYQQTPGQGLQFLFEYFSETQRNKGNFPGRFSGRQFSNSRSEMNVSTLELGDSALYLCASSAVWNTEAFFGQGTRLTVV.

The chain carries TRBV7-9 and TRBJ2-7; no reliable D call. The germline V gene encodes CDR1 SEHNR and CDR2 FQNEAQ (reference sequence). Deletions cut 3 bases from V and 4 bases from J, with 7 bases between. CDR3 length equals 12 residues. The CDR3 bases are TGTGCCAGCAGCTTCCAAAGTTACGAGCAGTACTTC. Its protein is CASSFQSYEQYF.

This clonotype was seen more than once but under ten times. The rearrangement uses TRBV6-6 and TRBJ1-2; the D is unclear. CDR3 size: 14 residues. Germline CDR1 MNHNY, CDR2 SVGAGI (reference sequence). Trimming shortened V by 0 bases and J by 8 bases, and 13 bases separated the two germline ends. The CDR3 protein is CASSYSTDLGGYTF. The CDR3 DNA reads TGTGCCAGCAGTTACTCCACAGATCTGGGGGGCTACACCTTC.

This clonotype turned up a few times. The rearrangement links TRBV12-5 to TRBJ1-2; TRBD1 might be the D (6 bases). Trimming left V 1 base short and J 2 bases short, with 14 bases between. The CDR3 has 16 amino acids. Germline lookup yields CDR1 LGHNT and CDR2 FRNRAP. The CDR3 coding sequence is TGTGCTAGTGGTTTGGACTCAGGGGTCTCCAACTATGGCTACACCTTC. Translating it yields CASGLDSGVSNYGYTF. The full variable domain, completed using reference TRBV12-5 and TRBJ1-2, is DARVTQTPRHKVTEMGQEVTMRCQPILGHNTVFWYRQTMMQGLELLAYFRNRAPLDDSGMPKDRFSAEMPDATLATLKIQPSEPRDSAVYFCASGLDSGVSNYGYTFGSGTRLTVV.

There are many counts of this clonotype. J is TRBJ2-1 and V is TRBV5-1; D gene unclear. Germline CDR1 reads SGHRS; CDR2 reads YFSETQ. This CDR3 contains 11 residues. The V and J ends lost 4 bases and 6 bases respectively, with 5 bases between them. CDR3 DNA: TGCGCCAGCAGCCCCGGCAATGAGCAGTTCTTC. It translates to CASSPGNEQFF.

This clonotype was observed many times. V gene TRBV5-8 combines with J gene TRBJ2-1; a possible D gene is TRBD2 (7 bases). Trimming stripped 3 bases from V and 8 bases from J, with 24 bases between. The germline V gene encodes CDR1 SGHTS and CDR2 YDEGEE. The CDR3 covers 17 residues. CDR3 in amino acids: CASSSARGGGGWYEQFF. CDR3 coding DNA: TGTGCCAGCAGCTCCGCCCGGGGCGGGGGCGGATGGTATGAGCAGTTCTTC.

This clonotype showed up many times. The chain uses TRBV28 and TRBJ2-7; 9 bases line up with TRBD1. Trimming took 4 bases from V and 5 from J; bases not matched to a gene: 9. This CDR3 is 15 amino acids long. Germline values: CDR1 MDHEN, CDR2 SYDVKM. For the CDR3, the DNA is TGTGCCAGCAGTTCCACCGGACAGGGGAGGCACGAGCAGTACTTC. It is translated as CASSSTGQGRHEQYF.

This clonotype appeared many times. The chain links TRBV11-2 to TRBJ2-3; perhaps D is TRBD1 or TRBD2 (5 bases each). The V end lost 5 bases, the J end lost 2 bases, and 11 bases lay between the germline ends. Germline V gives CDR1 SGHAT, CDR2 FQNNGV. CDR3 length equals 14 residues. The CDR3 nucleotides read TGTGCCAGCAGCCTGGGACCCTACACAGATACGCAGTATTTT. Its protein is CASSLGPYTDTQYF. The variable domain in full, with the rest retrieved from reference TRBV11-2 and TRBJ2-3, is EAGVAQSPRYKIIEKRQSVAFWCNPISGHATLYWYQQILGQGPKLLIQFQNNGVVDDSQLPKDRFSAERLKGVDSTLKIQPAKLEDSAVYLCASSLGPYTDTQYFGPGTRLTVL.

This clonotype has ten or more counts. CDR3 region: CASSFRGGQTDTQYF. CDR3 DNA: TGTGCCAGCAGCTTTAGGGGGGGCCAGACAGATACGCAGTATTTT. The J gene is TRBJ2-3, the V gene TRBV7-8; D may be TRBD2 (7 bases). V was pared by 3 bases and J by 3 bases, with 13 bases between. Per the germline V gene, CDR1 is SGHVS and CDR2 is FQNEAQ. The CDR3 runs to 15 residues.

The CDR3 reads CASSIAGGDGQYF. CDR3 DNA sequence: TGTGCCAGCAGCATAGCGGGGGGCGACGGGCAGTACTTC. The chain recombines TRBV13 with TRBJ2-7, with 10 bases identical to TRBD2. CDR3 length: 13 residues. The V gene end was trimmed by 5 bases and the J gene end by 9 bases; junction bases not matched to a gene: 7. Germline V gene data show CDR1 as PRHDT and CDR2 as FYEKMQ (reference sequence).

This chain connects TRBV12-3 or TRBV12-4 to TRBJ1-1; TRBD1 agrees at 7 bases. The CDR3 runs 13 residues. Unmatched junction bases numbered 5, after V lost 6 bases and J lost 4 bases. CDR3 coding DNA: TGTGCCAGCAGGGATGACAGGGTCACTGAAGCTTTCTTT. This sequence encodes CASRDDRVTEAFF.

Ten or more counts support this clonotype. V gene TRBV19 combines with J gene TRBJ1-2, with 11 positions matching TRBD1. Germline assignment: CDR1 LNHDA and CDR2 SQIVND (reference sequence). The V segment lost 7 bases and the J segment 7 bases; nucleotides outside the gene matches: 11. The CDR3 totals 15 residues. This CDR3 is CASTSSGQGAFGYTF. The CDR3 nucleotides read TGTGCCAGTACCTCCTCTGGACAGGGGGCTTTTGGCTACACCTTC. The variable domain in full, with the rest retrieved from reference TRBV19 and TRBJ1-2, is DGGITQSPKYLFRKEGQNVTLSCEQNLNHDAMYWYRQDPGQGLRLIYYSQIVNDFQKGDIAEGYSVSREKKESFPLTVTSAQKNPTAFYLCASTSSGQGAFGYTFGSGTRLTVV.

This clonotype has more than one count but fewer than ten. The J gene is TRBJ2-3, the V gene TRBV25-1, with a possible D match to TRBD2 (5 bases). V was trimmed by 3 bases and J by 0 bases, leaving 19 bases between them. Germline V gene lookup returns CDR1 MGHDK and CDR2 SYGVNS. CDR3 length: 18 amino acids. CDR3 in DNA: TGTGCCAGCAGTGAGATCCCCCCCCAGCGGCCCAGCACAGATACGCAGTATTTT. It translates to CASSEIPPQRPSTDTQYF.

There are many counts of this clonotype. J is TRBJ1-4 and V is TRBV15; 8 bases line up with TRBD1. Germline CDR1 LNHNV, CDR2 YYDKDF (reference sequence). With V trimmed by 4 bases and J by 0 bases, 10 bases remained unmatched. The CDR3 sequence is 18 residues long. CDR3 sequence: CATSIDRGLFATNEKLFF. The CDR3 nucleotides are TGTGCCACCAGCATCGACAGGGGACTTTTTGCAACTAATGAAAAACTGTTTTTT.

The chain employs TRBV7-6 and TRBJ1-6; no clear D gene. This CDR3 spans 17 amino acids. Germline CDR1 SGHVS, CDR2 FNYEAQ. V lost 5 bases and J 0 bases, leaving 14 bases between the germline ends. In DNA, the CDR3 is TGTGCCAGCAGCCATCGTGACATATCCTCCTATAATTCACCCCTCCACTTT. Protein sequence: CASSHRDISSYNSPLHF.

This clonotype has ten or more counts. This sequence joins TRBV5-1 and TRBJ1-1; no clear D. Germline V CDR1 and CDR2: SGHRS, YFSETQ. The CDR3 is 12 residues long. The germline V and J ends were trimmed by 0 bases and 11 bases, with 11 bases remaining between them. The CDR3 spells CASSLEHGWAFF. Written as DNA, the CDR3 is TGCGCCAGCAGCTTGGAGCACGGCTGGGCTTTCTTT.

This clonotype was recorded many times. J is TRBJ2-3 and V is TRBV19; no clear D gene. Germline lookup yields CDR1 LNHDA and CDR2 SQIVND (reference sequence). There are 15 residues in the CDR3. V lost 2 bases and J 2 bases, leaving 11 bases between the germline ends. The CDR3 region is CASSIKNQITDTQYF. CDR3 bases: TGTGCCAGTAGTATAAAGAACCAGATCACAGATACGCAGTATTTT.

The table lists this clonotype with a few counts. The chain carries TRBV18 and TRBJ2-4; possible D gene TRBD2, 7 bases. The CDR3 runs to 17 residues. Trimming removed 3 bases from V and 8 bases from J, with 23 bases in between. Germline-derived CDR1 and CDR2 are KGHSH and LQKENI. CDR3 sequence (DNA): TGTGCCAGCTCACCGCTAGGGGGGGGCCCCGTTGGCGACATTCAGTACTTC. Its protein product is CASSPLGGGPVGDIQYF.

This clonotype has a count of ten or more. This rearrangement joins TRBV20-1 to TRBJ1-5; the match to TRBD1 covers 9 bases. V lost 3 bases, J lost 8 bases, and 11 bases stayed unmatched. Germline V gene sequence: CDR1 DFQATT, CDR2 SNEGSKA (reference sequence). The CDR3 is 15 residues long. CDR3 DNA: TGCAGTGCTAGCTCGGGACAGGGATTTGATAAGCCCCAGCATTTT. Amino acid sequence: CSASSGQGFDKPQHF.

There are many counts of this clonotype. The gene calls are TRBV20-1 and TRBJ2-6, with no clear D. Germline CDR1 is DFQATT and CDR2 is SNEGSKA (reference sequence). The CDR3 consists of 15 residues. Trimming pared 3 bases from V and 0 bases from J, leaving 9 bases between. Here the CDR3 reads CSASPFDSGANVLTF. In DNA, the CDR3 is TGCAGTGCTAGTCCCTTCGACTCTGGGGCCAACGTCCTGACTTTC.

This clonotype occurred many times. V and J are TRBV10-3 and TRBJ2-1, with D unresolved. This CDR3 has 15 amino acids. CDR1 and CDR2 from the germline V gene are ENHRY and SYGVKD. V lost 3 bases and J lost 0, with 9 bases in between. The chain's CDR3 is CAISDVVSSYNEQFF. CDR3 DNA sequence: TGTGCCATCAGTGATGTGGTGAGCTCCTACAATGAGCAGTTCTTC.

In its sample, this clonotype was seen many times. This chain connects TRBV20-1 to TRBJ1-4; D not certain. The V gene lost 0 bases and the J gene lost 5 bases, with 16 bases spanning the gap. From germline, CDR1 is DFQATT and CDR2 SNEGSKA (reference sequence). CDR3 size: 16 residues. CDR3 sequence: CSARDLGGRENEKLFF. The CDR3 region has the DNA TGCAGTGCTAGAGACCTGGGAGGAAGGGAAAATGAAAAACTGTTTTTT.

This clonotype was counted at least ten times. The CDR3 nucleotides are TGTGCCACAAAGACAGGGGATGGCTACACCTTC. Amino acids: CATKTGDGYTF. This chain links TRBV10-3 with TRBJ1-2; TRBD1 aligns across 8 bases. J was trimmed by 6 bases and V by 10 bases; bases with no gene match: 4. The germline CDR1 and CDR2 sequences are ENHRY and SYGVKD. There are 11 residues in the CDR3.

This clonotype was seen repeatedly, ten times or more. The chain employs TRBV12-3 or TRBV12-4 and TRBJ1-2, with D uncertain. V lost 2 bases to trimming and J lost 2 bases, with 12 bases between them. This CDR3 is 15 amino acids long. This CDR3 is CASSLRTRSNYGYTF. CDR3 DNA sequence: TGTGCCAGCAGTTTAAGAACCCGCTCCAACTATGGCTACACCTTC.

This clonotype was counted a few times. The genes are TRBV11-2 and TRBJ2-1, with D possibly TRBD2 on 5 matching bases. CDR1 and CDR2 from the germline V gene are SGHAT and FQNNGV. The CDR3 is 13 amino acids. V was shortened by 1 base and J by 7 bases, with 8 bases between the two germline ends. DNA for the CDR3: TGTGCCAGCAGCTTAGGACCGGGAAATGAGCAGTTCTTC. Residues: CASSLGPGNEQFF.